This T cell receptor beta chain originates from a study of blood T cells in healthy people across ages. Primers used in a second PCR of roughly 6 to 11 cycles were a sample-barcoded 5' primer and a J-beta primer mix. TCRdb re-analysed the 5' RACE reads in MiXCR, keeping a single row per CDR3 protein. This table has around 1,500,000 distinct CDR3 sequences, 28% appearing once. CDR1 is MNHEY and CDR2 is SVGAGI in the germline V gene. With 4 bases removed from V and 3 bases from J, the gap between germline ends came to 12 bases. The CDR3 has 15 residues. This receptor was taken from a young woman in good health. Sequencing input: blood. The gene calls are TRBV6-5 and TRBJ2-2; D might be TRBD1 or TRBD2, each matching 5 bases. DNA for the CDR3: TGTGCCAGCAGTTTTGGGGGTTTCGACACCGGGGAGCTGTTTTTT. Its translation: CASSFGGFDTGELFF.